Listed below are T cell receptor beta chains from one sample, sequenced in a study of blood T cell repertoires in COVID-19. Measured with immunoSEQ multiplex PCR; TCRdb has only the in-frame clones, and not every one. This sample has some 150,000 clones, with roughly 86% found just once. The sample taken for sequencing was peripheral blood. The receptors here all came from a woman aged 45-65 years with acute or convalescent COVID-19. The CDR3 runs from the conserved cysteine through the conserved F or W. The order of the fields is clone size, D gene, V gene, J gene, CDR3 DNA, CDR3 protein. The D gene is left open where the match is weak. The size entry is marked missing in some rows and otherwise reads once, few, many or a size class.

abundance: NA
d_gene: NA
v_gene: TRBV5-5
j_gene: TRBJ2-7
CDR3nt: TGTGCCAGCAGCCCTCTCCCGGGACTCCTACCCTACGAGCAGTACTTC
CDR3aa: CASSPLPGLLPYEQYF

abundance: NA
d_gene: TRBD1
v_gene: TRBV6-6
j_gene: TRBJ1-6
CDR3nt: TGTGCCAGCAGCCCACAGGGGTCCGGTAATTCACCCCTCCACTTT
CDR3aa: CASSPQGSGNSPLHF

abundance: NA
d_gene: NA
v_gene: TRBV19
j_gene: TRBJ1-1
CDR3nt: TGTGCCAGTAGTATAATGGCAGTTGGGAACACTGAAGCTTTCTTT
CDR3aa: CASSIMAVGNTEAFF

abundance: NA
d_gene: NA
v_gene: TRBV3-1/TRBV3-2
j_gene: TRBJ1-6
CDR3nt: TGTGCCAGCAGCCAAGGGTCGGACAGTAATTCACCCCTCCACTTT
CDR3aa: CASSQGSDSNSPLHF

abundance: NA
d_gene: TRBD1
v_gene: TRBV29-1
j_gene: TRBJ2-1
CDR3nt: TGCAGCGGAAAACAGGGGGCCGGAAATGAGCAGTTCTTC
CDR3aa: CSGKQGAGNEQFF

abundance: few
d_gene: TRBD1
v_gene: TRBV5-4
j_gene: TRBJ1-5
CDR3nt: TGTGCCAGCAGCTTAGGAGGGGGCAGCCCCAGCACGCCCCAGCATTTT
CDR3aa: CASSLGGGSPSTPQHF

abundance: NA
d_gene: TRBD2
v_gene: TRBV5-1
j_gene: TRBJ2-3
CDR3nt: TGCGCCAGCAGCTTGCTAGCGGGGGTAAAAGATACGCAGTATTTT
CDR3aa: CASSLLAGVKDTQYF

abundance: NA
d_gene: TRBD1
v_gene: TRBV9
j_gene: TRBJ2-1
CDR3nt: TGTGCCAGCAGCCCTCCTCCGGGACAGCGATACAATGAGCAGTTCTTC
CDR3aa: CASSPPPGQRYNEQFF

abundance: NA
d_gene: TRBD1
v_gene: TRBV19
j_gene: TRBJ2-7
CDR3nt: TGCGCCAGTAAGAAGGACAGGCAAAGCTCCTACGAGCAGTACTTC
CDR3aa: CASKKDRQSSYEQYF

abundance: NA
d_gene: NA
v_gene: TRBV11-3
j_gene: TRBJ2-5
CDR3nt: TGTGCCAGCAGCTTAGGGCTGGGCGAGACCCAGTACTTC
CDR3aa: CASSLGLGETQYF

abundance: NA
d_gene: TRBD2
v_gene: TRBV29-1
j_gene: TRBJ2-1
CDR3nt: TGCAGCGCAACGACTAGCGGGGGCTTCAATGAGCAGTTCTTC
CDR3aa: CSATTSGGFNEQFF

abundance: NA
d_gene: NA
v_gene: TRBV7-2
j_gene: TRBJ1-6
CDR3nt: TGTGCCAGCAGCTTATCGGGGAGCTCCTATAATTCACCCCTCCACTTT
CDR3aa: CASSLSGSSYNSPLHF

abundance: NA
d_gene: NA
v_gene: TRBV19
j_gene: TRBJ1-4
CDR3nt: TGTGCCAGTAGTCCTCAGACCCAAGAGGGACTGTTTTTT
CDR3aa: CASSPQTQEGLFF

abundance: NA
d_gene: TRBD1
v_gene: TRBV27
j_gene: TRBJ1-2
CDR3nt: TGTGCCAGCAGTTCTATCTCATTAGGGGGCAGCTATGGCTACACCTTC
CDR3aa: CASSSISLGGSYGYTF

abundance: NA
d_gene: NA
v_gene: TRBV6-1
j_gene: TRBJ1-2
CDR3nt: TGTGCCAGCAGTGATGGGGGGTTCTATACAGGAGCATATGGCTACACCTTC
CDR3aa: CASSDGGFYTGAYGYTF

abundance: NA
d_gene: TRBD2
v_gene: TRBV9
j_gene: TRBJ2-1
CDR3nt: TGTGCCAGCAGCCCCAAGAGCGGGAGTAACGACAATGAGCAGTTCTTC
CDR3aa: CASSPKSGSNDNEQFF

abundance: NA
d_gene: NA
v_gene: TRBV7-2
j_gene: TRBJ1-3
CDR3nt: TGTGCCAGCAGCTTAGCGGGGGCAGGTGGAAACACCATATATTTT
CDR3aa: CASSLAGAGGNTIYF

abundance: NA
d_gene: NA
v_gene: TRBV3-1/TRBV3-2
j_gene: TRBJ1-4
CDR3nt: TGTGCCAGCAGCCAAGTCCTCGGGTCTCCGCCAAGTGAAAAACTGTTTTTT
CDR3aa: CASSQVLGSPPSEKLFF

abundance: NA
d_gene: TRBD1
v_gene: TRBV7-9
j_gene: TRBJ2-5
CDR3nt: TGTGCCAGCAGCTTCGGGACAGAACCCTCAGGGACCCAGTACTTC
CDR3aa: CASSFGTEPSGTQYF

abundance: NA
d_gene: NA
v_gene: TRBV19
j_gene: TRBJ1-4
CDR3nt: TGTGCCAGTAGTATCCCCTGGGGGCTTAATAATGAAAAACTGTTTTTT
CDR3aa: CASSIPWGLNNEKLFF

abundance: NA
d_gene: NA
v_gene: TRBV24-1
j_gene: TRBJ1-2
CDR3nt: TGTGCCACCAGTGATCCCGGGTATGGCTACACCTTC
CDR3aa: CATSDPGYGYTF

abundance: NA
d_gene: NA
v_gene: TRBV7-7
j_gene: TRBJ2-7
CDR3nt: TGTGCCAGCAGTCCCGGACAGATGAGCTCCTACGAGCAGTACTTC
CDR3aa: CASSPGQMSSYEQYF

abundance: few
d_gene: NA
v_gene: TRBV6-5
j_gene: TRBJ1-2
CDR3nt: TGTGCCAGCAGTTACCTAACGACAGCAAACTATGGCTACACCTTC
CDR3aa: CASSYLTTANYGYTF

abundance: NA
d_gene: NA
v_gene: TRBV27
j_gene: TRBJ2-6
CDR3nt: TGTGCCAGCAGTTTGGACGCCGGGAGCTCTGGGGCCAACGTCCTGACTTTC
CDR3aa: CASSLDAGSSGANVLTF

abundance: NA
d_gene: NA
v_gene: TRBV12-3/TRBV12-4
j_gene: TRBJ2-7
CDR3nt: TGTGCCAGCAGACCAGGATTCTCCTACGAGCAGTACTTC
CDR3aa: CASRPGFSYEQYF

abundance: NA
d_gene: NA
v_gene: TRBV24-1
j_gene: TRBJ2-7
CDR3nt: TGTGCCACCAGGGGCGGGGTTGGAGAGCAGTACTTC
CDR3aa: CATRGGVGEQYF

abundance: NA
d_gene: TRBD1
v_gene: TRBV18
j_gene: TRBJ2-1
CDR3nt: TGTGCCAGCTCTCCGTTAGGGACAGCTTACAATGAGCAGTTCTTC
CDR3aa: CASSPLGTAYNEQFF

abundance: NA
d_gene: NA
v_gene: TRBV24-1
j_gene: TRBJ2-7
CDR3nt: TGTGCCACCAGTGCAGGACAGAACTACGAGCAGTACTTC
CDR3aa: CATSAGQNYEQYF

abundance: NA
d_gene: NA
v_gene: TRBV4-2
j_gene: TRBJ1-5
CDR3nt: TGTGCCAGCAGCCAATACAGGGATGGTCAGCCCCAGCATTTT
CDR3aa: CASSQYRDGQPQHF

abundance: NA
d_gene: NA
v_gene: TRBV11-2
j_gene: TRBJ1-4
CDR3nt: TGTGCCAGCAGCTTTGGGAGGCGGCCCTCTGACGAAAAACTGTTTTTT
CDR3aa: CASSFGRRPSDEKLFF

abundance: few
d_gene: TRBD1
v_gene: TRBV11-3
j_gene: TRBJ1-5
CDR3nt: TGTGCCAGCAGCTCCCTACAGGGGCAGCCCCAGCATTTT
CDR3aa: CASSSLQGQPQHF

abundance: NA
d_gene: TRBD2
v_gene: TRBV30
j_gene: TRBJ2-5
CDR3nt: TGTGCCTGGAGTGTACTAGCGGGGCGACAAGAGACCCAGTACTTC
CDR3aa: CAWSVLAGRQETQYF

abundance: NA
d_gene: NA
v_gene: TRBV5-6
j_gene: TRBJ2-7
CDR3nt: TGTGCCAGCAGCTCTGGACAAATCTACGAGCAGTACTTC
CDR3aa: CASSSGQIYEQYF